This TCR beta chain was identified during a study of CD8 T cells in ankylosing spondylitis. This clonotype was detected ten times or more. The CDR3 consists of 15 residues. CDR1 SGHDT and CDR2 YYEEEE come from the germline V gene. The germline V and J ends were trimmed by 2 bases and 2 bases, with 11 bases remaining between them. TCRdb re-derived calls from the 5' RACE reads in MiXCR, one entry per CDR3 protein. The sample gives around 130,000 distinct CDR3 sequences, about a tenth of which show up once; about 3.3% is in the top ten. The gene calls are TRBV5-6 and TRBJ2-1; D uncertain. The sequence was collected from a male donor with ankylosing spondylitis or in good health (not recorded which). The sample comprised blood, either unsorted or a sorted T cell fraction (not recorded which). DNA of the CDR3: TGTGCCAGCAGCTTCGGCCATACTACCTACAATGAGCAGTTCTTC. It is translated as CASSFGHTTYNEQFF. Using reference TRBV5-6 and TRBJ2-1 for the parts outside the CDR3, the full variable domain is DAGVTQSPTHLIKTRGQQVTLRCSPKSGHDTVSWYQQALGQGPQFIFQYYEEEERQRGNFPDRFSGHQFPNYSSELNVNALLLGDSALYLCASSFGHTTYNEQFFGPGTRLTVL.